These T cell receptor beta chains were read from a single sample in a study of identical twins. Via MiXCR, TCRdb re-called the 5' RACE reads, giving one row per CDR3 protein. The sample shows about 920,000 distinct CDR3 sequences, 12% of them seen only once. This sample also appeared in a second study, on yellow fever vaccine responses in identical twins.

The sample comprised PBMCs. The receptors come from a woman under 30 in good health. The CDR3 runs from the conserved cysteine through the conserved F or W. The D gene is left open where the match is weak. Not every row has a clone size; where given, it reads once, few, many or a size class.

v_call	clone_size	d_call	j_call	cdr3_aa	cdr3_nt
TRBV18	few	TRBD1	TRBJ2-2	CASSPSGTGITGELFF	TGTGCCAGCTCACCTTCCGGGACAGGAATCACCGGGGAGCTGTTTTTT
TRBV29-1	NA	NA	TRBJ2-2	CSVEEEVPGELFF	TGCAGCGTTGAAGAAGAGGTCCCCGGGGAGCTGTTTTTT
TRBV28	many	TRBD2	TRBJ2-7	CASSLRTSGTYEQYF	TGTGCCAGCTCCTTGAGGACTAGCGGGACCTACGAGCAGTACTTC
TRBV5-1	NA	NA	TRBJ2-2	CASSLAAGIEAGELFF	TGCGCCAGCAGCTTGGCCGCCGGGATCGAAGCCGGGGAGCTGTTTTTT
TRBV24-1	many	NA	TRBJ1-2	CATSDPTGYYGYTF	TGTGCCACCAGTGATCCAACAGGTTACTATGGCTACACCTTC
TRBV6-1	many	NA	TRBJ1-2	CASTETGIYGYTF	TGTGCCAGCACCGAAACAGGGATCTATGGCTACACCTTC
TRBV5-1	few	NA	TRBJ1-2	CASSLAEAVQSYGYTF	TGCGCCAGCAGCTTGGCCGAAGCGGTACAGAGCTATGGCTACACCTTC
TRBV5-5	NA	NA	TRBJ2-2	CASRATGENTGELFF	TGTGCCAGCAGGGCCACGGGGGAAAACACCGGGGAGCTGTTTTTT
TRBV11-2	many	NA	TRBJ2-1	CASSQNQPGRNEQFF	TGTGCCAGCAGCCAAAATCAGCCAGGGCGCAATGAGCAGTTCTTC
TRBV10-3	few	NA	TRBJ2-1	CAISFGAYNEQFF	TGTGCCATCAGCTTCGGGGCCTACAATGAGCAGTTCTTC
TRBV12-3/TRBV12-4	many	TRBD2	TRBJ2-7	CASSAGLAGVYEQYF	TGTGCCAGCAGCGCCGGACTAGCGGGAGTCTACGAGCAGTACTTC
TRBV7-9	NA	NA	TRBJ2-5	CASSSTGIFGGETQYF	TGTGCCAGCAGCTCTACCGGCATCTTCGGGGGAGAGACCCAGTACTTC
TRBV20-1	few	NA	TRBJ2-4	CSAQGGGKNIQYF	TGCAGTGCCCAGGGGGGGGGCAAAAACATTCAGTACTTC
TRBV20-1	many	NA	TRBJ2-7	CSASFGGEPYEQYF	TGCAGTGCTAGTTTTGGCGGGGAACCCTACGAGCAGTACTTC
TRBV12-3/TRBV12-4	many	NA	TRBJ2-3	CASSLDGNPLNTQYF	TGTGCCAGCAGTTTAGACGGAAATCCCTTAAATACGCAGTATTTT
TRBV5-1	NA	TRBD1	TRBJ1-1	CASSIDRAGTEAFF	TGCGCCAGCAGCATTGACAGGGCGGGCACTGAAGCTTTCTTT